The T cell receptor beta chain under discussion was sequenced for a study of T cell responses to AZD1222 COVID-19 vaccine. The CDR3 sequence is 16 residues long. The V end lost 5 bases, the J end lost 0 bases, and 14 bases lay between the germline ends. Germline V gene data show CDR1 as SNHLY and CDR2 as FYNNEI. On this clone itself: The antigen is not known.

Overall study findings and caveats: Across spike, vaccine-associated CD4 TCRs were found, dominant at 160-218 and 743-854.

Libraries were prepared by immunoSEQ multiplex PCR; TCRdb keeps only in-frame clonotypes and omits some of them. This sample has around 260,000 clones; over 85% occur once, and the top ten carry approximately 0.52%. The sequenced sample was peripheral blood, obtained on day 0 of AZD1222 vaccination. The source of this sequence is an adult in good health. The genes are TRBV2 and TRBJ1-5, with a possible D match to TRBD1 (5 bases). The CDR3 region has the DNA TGTGCCAGCAGTCCAAGGGGTTACGGTAGCAATCAGCCCCAGCATTTT. It encodes CASSPRGYGSNQPQHF.